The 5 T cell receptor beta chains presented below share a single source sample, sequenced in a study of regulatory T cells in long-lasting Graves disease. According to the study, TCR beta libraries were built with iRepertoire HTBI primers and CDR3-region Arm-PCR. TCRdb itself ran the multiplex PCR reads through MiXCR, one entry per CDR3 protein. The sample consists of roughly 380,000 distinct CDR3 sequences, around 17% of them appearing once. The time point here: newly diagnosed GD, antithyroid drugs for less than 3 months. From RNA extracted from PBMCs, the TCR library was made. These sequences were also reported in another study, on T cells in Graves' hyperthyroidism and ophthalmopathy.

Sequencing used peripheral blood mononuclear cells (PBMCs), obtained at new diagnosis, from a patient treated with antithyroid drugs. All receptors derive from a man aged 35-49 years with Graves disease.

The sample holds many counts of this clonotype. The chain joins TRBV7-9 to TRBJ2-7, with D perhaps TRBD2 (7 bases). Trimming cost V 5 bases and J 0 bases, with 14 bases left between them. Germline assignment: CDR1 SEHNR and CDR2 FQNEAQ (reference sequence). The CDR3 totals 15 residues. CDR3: CASSRGGLSSYEQYF. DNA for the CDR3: TGTGCCAGCAGCAGGGGGGGTTTGAGCTCCTACGAGCAGTACTTC.

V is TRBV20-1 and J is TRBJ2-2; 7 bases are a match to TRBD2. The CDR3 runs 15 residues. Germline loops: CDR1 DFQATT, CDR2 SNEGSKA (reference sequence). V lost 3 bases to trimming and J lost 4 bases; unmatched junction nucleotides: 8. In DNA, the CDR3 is TGCAGTGCTAGTTTCTTAGGGGAGGGCACCGGGGAGCTGTTTTTT. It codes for CSASFLGEGTGELFF.

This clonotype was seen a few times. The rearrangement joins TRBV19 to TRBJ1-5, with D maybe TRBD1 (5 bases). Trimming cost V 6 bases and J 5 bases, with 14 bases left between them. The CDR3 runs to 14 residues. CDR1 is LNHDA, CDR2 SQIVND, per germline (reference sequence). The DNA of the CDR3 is TGTGCCAGTAGCAGGGACGCCGTCTATCAGCCCCAGCATTTT. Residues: CASSRDAVYQPQHF.

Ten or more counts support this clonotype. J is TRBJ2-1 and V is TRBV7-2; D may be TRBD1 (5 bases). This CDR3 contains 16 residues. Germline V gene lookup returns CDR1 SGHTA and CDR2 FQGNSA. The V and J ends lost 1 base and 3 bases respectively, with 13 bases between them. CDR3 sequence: CASSLVAGPVYNEQFF. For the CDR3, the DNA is TGTGCCAGCAGCTTAGTAGCAGGGCCTGTCTACAATGAGCAGTTCTTC.

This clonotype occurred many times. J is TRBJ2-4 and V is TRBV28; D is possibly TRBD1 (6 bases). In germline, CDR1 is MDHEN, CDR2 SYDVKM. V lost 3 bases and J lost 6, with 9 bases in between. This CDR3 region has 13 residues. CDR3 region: CASSFTGPNIQYF. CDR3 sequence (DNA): TGTGCCAGCAGTTTCACAGGGCCAAACATTCAGTACTTC. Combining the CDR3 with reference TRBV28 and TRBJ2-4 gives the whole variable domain DVKVTQSSRYLVKRTGEKVFLECVQDMDHENMFWYRQDPGLGLRLIYFSYDVKMKEKGDIPEGYSVSREKKERFSLILESASTNQTSMYLCASSFTGPNIQYFGAGTRLSVL.